The 23 T cell receptor beta chains reported below all come from one sample, sequenced in a study of T-cell memory formation after mild COVID-19 listed by TCRdb under 2021. To prepare the library, 5' RACE was applied. Sequencing relied on an Illumina NovaSeq 6000. Clones were called with MiXCR by TCRdb after fastp trimmed the public reads at Q25, and only in-frame beta chains were retained. For every CDR3 protein sequence, its rows merge into one entry that carries the most common genes and DNA. The sample table shows approximately 250,000 distinct CDR3 sequences, and approximately 15% are seen once. The ten largest clones represent 22% of the sample. The sample taken for sequencing was PBMCs or a T cell subset sorted from them (not recorded which). The receptor source for this set is a man aged 18 to 29 who had mild COVID-19 (a few samples of this study predate the infection). The sample titles of this study are shuffled in the database, so cell type and time point are left out; the donor was told from shared clones.

CDR3 protein: CASNSDPPSYEQYV. In nucleotides, the CDR3 is TGTGCCAGCAATTCCGACCCTCCCTCCTACGAGCAGTACGTC. This chain joins TRBV7-9 and TRBJ2-7; D unclear. CDR3 length: 14 residues. Trimming left V 7 bases short and J 0 bases short, with 13 bases between. Germline CDR1 reads SEHNR; CDR2 reads FQNEAQ (reference sequence).

At least ten counts were recorded for this clonotype. CDR3 nucleotide sequence: TGTGCCAGCAGTTACTCCCCCTCCTACGAGCAGTACGTC. As protein: CASSYSPSYEQYV. The J gene is TRBJ2-7, the V gene TRBV6-6; no clear D. There are 13 residues in the CDR3. Trimming left V 0 bases short and J 0 bases short, with 3 bases between. The germline V gene has CDR1 MNHNY and CDR2 SVGAGI (reference sequence).

This clonotype was counted between two and nine times. The CDR3 loop is CAISVRGETQYF. CDR3 bases: TGTGCCATCAGTGTGAGGGGGGAGACCCAGTACTTC. This chain uses TRBV10-3 with TRBJ2-5, with a weak D call TRBD1 (6 bases). V gave up 4 bases and J gave up 5 bases, with 8 bases separating them. From germline, CDR1 is ENHRY and CDR2 SYGVKD. The CDR3 extends over 12 amino acids.

This clonotype was seen only a few times. V usage is TRBV4-2 and J usage is TRBJ2-3, with D uncertain. Germline-derived CDR1 and CDR2 are LGHNA and YNFKEQ. V lost 4 bases, J lost 4 bases, and 12 bases lay in between. The CDR3 spans 14 residues. CDR3 DNA sequence: TGTGCCAGCAGCCCCCCGGACGGGTCAGATACGCAGTATTTT. Translated, it gives CASSPPDGSDTQYF.

This clonotype was seen a few times. This chain uses TRBV7-9 with TRBJ2-5; D is undetermined. CDR3 size: 11 residues. Germline V gene data show CDR1 as SEHNR and CDR2 as FQNEAQ (reference sequence). Trimming removed 3 bases at V and 9 bases at J, with 8 bases between. CDR3 sequence reads: CASSLSSAQYF. The CDR3 DNA follows: TGTGCCAGCAGCTTGAGTTCAGCCCAGTACTTC.

There are a few counts of this clonotype. The CDR3 loop reads CSATGQGGSPLHF. CDR3 nucleotides: TGCAGTGCCACTGGACAGGGAGGTTCACCCCTCCACTTT. The rearrangement uses TRBV20-1 and TRBJ1-6; 8 bases are a match to TRBD1. The germline CDR1 and CDR2 sequences are DFQATT and SNEGSKA (reference sequence). The CDR3 covers 13 residues. Trimming removed 6 bases from V and 9 bases from J; junction bases left unmatched: 7.

This clonotype was counted between two and nine times. The V call is TRBV20-1, the J call TRBJ1-6; TRBD1 is a possible D gene (6 bases). V gave up 6 bases and J gave up 10 bases, with 16 bases separating them. Germline loops: CDR1 DFQATT, CDR2 SNEGSKA (reference sequence). This CDR3 is built from 13 residues. The DNA for the CDR3 is TGCAGTGCCCCAGGGGATCCGGGGTCACCCCTCCACTTT. It specifies CSAPGDPGSPLHF.

The V gene is TRBV4-1, the J gene TRBJ1-1; D not certain. The germline V gene has CDR1 MGHRA and CDR2 YSYEKL. The CDR3 spans 14 residues. The ends were cut back, 1 base at V and 4 bases at J, with 10 bases in the middle. The CDR3 bases are TGCGCCAGCAGCCAAGTCCCGGCGGGCACTGAAGCTTTCTTT. As protein: CASSQVPAGTEAFF.

V usage is TRBV20-1 and J usage is TRBJ2-3; a weak D match, TRBD2 (7 bases). V shed 0 bases and J shed 3 bases, with 16 bases lying between them. The CDR3 covers 16 residues. The germline V gene has CDR1 DFQATT and CDR2 SNEGSKA (reference sequence). CDR3 loop: CSARDVGGAFTDTQYF. For the CDR3, the DNA is TGCAGTGCTAGAGATGTGGGGGGGGCCTTTACAGATACGCAGTATTTT.

This sequence joins TRBV7-2 and TRBJ2-7; possibly TRBD2 for D (5 bases). Trimming took 0 bases from V and 5 from J, leaving 8 bases between them. Per the germline V gene, CDR1 is SGHTA and CDR2 is FQGNSA. The CDR3 is 13 amino acids. The DNA of the CDR3 is TGTGCCAGCAGCTTAGCGCCCGGGGACGAGCAGTACTTC. Protein sequence: CASSLAPGDEQYF.

The rearrangement uses TRBV6-1 and TRBJ1-5, with TRBD1 as a possible D gene (5 bases). Trimming pared 3 bases from V and 6 bases from J, leaving 15 bases between. The CDR3 extends over 15 amino acids. From germline, CDR1 is MNHNS and CDR2 SASEGT. CDR3 sequence reads: CASSDNPGFGQPQHF. The CDR3 nucleotides read TGTGCCAGCAGTGATAATCCAGGGTTCGGTCAGCCCCAGCATTTT.

This clonotype was seen a handful of times. The rearrangement joins TRBV19 to TRBJ2-7, with D perhaps being TRBD1 or TRBD2 (5 bases each). The CDR3 covers 13 residues. V was shortened by 7 bases and J by 3 bases, with 13 bases between the two germline ends. Germline values: CDR1 LNHDA, CDR2 SQIVND (reference sequence). The CDR3 coding sequence is TGTGCCAGTACCCCCAGGGCGGGCTACGAGCAGTACTTC. It yields the protein CASTPRAGYEQYF. The variable domain in full, completed from reference TRBV19 and TRBJ2-7, reads DGGITQSPKYLFRKEGQNVTLSCEQNLNHDAMYWYRQDPGQGLRLIYYSQIVNDFQKGDIAEGYSVSREKKESFPLTVTSAQKNPTAFYLCASTPRAGYEQYFGPGTRLTVT.

This chain uses TRBV5-6 with TRBJ1-4; a weak D match, TRBD1 (6 bases). Trimming stripped 5 bases from V and 5 bases from J, with 16 bases between. The V gene's germline CDR1 is SGHDT and CDR2 YYEEEE. CDR3 size: 15 residues. The chain's CDR3 is CASSGGTSFNEKLFF. Here the CDR3 DNA reads TGTGCCAGCAGTGGAGGGACATCCTTCAATGAAAAACTGTTTTTT.

J is TRBJ1-6 and V is TRBV19; 9 bases match TRBD1. CDR1 and CDR2 (germline): LNHDA, SQIVND (reference sequence). Trimming cost V 4 bases and J 9 bases; bases outside gene matches: 4. The CDR3 has 14 amino acids. The CDR3 region is CASSTPGQGSPLHF. The CDR3 DNA is TGTGCCAGTAGTACGCCGGGACAGGGTTCACCCCTCCACTTT.

This clonotype occurred many times. The J gene is TRBJ2-2, the V gene TRBV7-3; 8 bases are a match to TRBD2. The V segment lost 2 bases and the J segment 6 bases; nucleotides outside the gene matches: 5. CDR3 length: 15 amino acids. CDR1 and CDR2 from the germline V gene are SGHTA and FQGTGA. CDR3 amino acids: CASSLGAGGPGELFF. In nucleotides, the CDR3 is TGTGCCAGCAGCTTAGGGGCGGGGGGCCCCGGGGAGCTGTTTTTT.

This clonotype was counted a few times. The V gene is TRBV7-2, the J gene TRBJ2-7; no firm D call. Trimming left V 4 bases short and J 0 bases short, with 7 bases between. The CDR3 contains 13 residues. Germline values: CDR1 SGHTA, CDR2 FQGNSA. CDR3 nucleotides: TGTGCCAGCAGCTACGGGTCCTCCTACGAGCAGTACGTC. It specifies CASSYGSSYEQYV.

This clonotype was counted only a few times. V is TRBV4-1 and J is TRBJ2-3; tentative D call: TRBD1 (5 bases). V gave up 6 bases and J gave up 6 bases, with 16 bases separating them. From germline, CDR1 is MGHRA and CDR2 YSYEKL. The CDR3 has 14 residues. CDR3 coding DNA: TGCGCCAGCAGACGGACCCCGACAGCGGATACGCAGTATTTT. This translates into CASRRTPTADTQYF.

The rearrangement links TRBV9 to TRBJ1-1, with unresolved D. CDR1 and CDR2 (germline): SGDLS, YYNGEE. Trimming removed 0 bases from V and 3 bases from J, with 12 bases in between. The CDR3 runs to 15 residues. The CDR3: CASSVGGLPYTEAFF. For the CDR3, the DNA is TGTGCCAGCAGCGTAGGTGGGCTTCCGTACACTGAAGCTTTCTTT. The complete variable domain, with remaining parts taken from reference TRBV9 and TRBJ1-1, reads DSGVTQTPKHLITATGQRVTLRCSPRSGDLSVYWYQQSLDQGLQFLIQYYNGEERAKGNILERFSAQQFPDLHSELNLSSLELGDSALYFCASSVGGLPYTEAFFGQGTRLTVV.

J is TRBJ2-3 and V is TRBV9, with D possibly TRBD2 on 5 matching bases. Germline lookup yields CDR1 SGDLS and CDR2 YYNGEE. This CDR3 spans 13 amino acids. Deletions cut 1 base from V and 8 bases from J, with 11 bases between. The CDR3 sequence is CASSVPHEGTQYF. The CDR3 bases are TGTGCCAGCAGCGTACCTCATGAGGGTACGCAGTATTTT. The whole variable domain, filled in from reference TRBV9 and TRBJ2-3, reads DSGVTQTPKHLITATGQRVTLRCSPRSGDLSVYWYQQSLDQGLQFLIQYYNGEERAKGNILERFSAQQFPDLHSELNLSSLELGDSALYFCASSVPHEGTQYFGPGTRLTVL.

The rearrangement uses TRBV6-2 or TRBV6-3 and TRBJ2-5; 13 nucleotides match TRBD2. The junction had 11 bases not matched to a gene; V was cut back by 4 bases and J by 3 bases. The CDR3 is 18 residues long. Germline CDR1 is MNHEY and CDR2 is SVGEGT. The CDR3 DNA sequence: TGTGCCAGCAGTTCTACTAGCGGGGGGGCCTGGACCAAAGAGACCCAGTACTTC. Translated, it gives CASSSTSGGAWTKETQYF.

This clonotype was observed many times. The chain couples TRBV28 to TRBJ2-3; 14 bases agree with TRBD2. The germline V gene encodes CDR1 MDHEN and CDR2 SYDVKM. With V trimmed by 5 bases and J by 6 bases, 10 bases remained unmatched. This CDR3 comprises 17 residues. The CDR3 DNA reads as TGTGCCAGCAGTAGCGGACTAGCGGGGGGTTTCAAGGATACGCAGTATTTT. Translating it yields CASSSGLAGGFKDTQYF.

This clonotype was seen repeatedly, ten times or more. The chain joins TRBV20-1 to TRBJ1-1; D unclear. The CDR3 has 15 residues. Germline V gives CDR1 DFQATT, CDR2 SNEGSKA (reference sequence). V lost 6 bases and J 0 bases, leaving 17 bases between the germline ends. The CDR3 protein is CSAPIVGLMNTEAFF. The DNA of the CDR3 is TGCAGTGCCCCTATAGTCGGGCTAATGAACACTGAAGCTTTCTTT.

At least ten counts were recorded for this clonotype. This chain joins TRBV11-2 and TRBJ1-6, with no clear D. Germline CDR1 SGHAT, CDR2 FQNNGV. This CDR3 is built from 12 residues. The V end was cut by 3 bases, the J end by 10 bases, with 7 bases between. This CDR3 is CASSLGGSPLHF. In DNA form, the CDR3 reads TGTGCCAGCAGCTTGGGAGGATCACCCCTCCACTTT.